Listed here is a single TCR beta chain. Its antigen is unidentified. Assay: immunoSEQ multiplex PCR; the TCRdb copy retains only in-frame clones and omits some. The data show approximately 150,000 clones, about 92% seen once. Germline V gives CDR1 ENHRY, CDR2 SYGVKD. V shed 2 bases and J 2 bases; nucleotides not matched to a gene: 1. The CDR3 has 14 residues. These data are taken from a study of T cell responses to AZD1222 COVID-19 vaccine. Whole-study results and caveats: Elevations in Spike-specific TCR breadth and depth followed administration of two AZD1222 doses.

The TCR sequence derives from an adult who received the AZD1222 COVID-19 vaccine. The rearrangement links TRBV10-3 to TRBJ1-1; 8 bases are a match to TRBD1. Sequences were derived from peripheral blood, sampled 28 days after the second AZD1222 dose. The CDR3 DNA reads TGTGCCATCAGTGAGACAGGGGGAAACACTGAAGCTTTCTTT. Translating it yields CAISETGGNTEAFF.